These 17 T cell receptor beta chains share one sample of origin, sequenced in a study of blood T cell repertoires in COVID-19. Clones were sequenced by immunoSEQ multiplex PCR, and TCRdb holds only the in-frame ones, with some missing. The sample lists about 45,000 clones, approximately 80% seen once, with about 4.9% in the top ten. Specimen: peripheral blood. The receptors stem from a man between 50 and 59 years old with active COVID-19.

This rearrangement joins TRBV9 to TRBJ2-5, with 15 bases aligning to TRBD2. This CDR3 spans 19 amino acids. Looked up from germline, CDR1 is SGDLS and CDR2 is YYNGEE. With V trimmed by 4 bases and J by 2 bases, 12 bases remained unmatched. CDR3 DNA: TGTGCCAGCAGCACGGGACTAGCGGGGGGCATAGGGCTACAAGAGACCCAGTACTTC. Translated, it gives CASSTGLAGGIGLQETQYF.

The CDR3 bases are TGTGCCAGCAGCTTGAGGACAGGGCTCTCCTACGAGCAGTACTTC. Amino acid sequence: CASSLRTGLSYEQYF. V usage is TRBV7-2 and J usage is TRBJ2-7; 8 nucleotides match TRBD1. The CDR3 is 15 amino acids. Germline V gene lookup returns CDR1 SGHTA and CDR2 FQGNSA. With 3 bases clipped from V and 0 bases from J, the junction kept 4 bases outside the gene matches.

The genes are TRBV6-2 or TRBV6-3 and TRBJ2-3; 10 positions match TRBD2. V gave up 5 bases and J gave up 4 bases; unmatched junction bases: 9. Per germline, CDR1 MNHEY and CDR2 SVGEGT. This CDR3 comprises 16 residues. The chain's CDR3 is CASSNQRGGAPDTQYF. Here the CDR3 DNA reads TGTGCCAGCAGTAACCAGCGGGGGGGAGCCCCAGATACGCAGTATTTT.

The gene calls are TRBV9 and TRBJ2-1, with TRBD2 matching over 13 bases. This CDR3 is built from 20 residues. With V trimmed by 3 bases and J by 0 bases, 12 bases remained unmatched. Germline values: CDR1 SGDLS, CDR2 YYNGEE. The CDR3 sequence: CASSARPGLAGTSSYNEQFF. CDR3 nucleotides: TGTGCCAGCAGCGCACGACCGGGACTAGCGGGAACCTCCTCCTACAATGAGCAGTTCTTC. Together with reference TRBV9 and TRBJ2-1, the CDR3 gives the full variable domain: DSGVTQTPKHLITATGQRVTLRCSPRSGDLSVYWYQQSLDQGLQFLIQYYNGEERAKGNILERFSAQQFPDLHSELNLSSLELGDSALYFCASSARPGLAGTSSYNEQFFGPGTRLTVL.

The rearrangement links TRBV28 to TRBJ2-7; no firm D call. The CDR3 spans 10 residues. V lost 10 bases to trimming and J lost 0 bases, with 4 bases between them. Germline values: CDR1 MDHEN, CDR2 SYDVKM. This CDR3 is CATGSYEQYF. The CDR3 region has the DNA TGTGCCACCGGCTCCTACGAGCAGTACTTC. Combining the CDR3 with reference TRBV28 and TRBJ2-7 gives the whole variable domain DVKVTQSSRYLVKRTGEKVFLECVQDMDHENMFWYRQDPGLGLRLIYFSYDVKMKEKGDIPEGYSVSREKKERFSLILESASTNQTSMYLCATGSYEQYFGPGTRLTVT.

The V call is TRBV18, the J call TRBJ2-2; 7 bases are a match to TRBD2. The CDR3 consists of 15 residues. The germline CDR1 and CDR2 sequences are KGHSH and LQKENI. The V segment lost 3 bases and the J segment 4 bases; nucleotides outside the gene matches: 5. The CDR3 reads CASSPGGVATGELFF. CDR3 nucleotide sequence: TGTGCCAGCTCACCGGGAGGGGTCGCCACCGGGGAGCTGTTTTTT.

This chain links TRBV3-1 (or the pseudogene TRBV3-2) with TRBJ2-7; TRBD1 aligns across 9 bases. The junction had 8 bases not matched to a gene; V was cut back by 5 bases and J by 3 bases. Germline CDR1 reads LGHDT; CDR2 reads YNNKEL (reference sequence). CDR3 length equals 15 residues. Here the CDR3 reads CASSFRRDRDYEQYF. Written as DNA, the CDR3 is TGTGCCAGCAGCTTCCGCCGGGACAGGGACTACGAGCAGTACTTC.

In its sample, this clone was seen once. The gene calls are TRBV28 and TRBJ2-7; 7 nucleotides align to TRBD1. J gave up 0 bases and V 3 bases, and 5 bases lay outside the gene matches. The germline gives CDR1 MDHEN, CDR2 SYDVKM. This CDR3 spans 15 amino acids. In DNA, the CDR3 is TGTGCCAGCAGTTTTCAGGGGGACAGCTCCTACGAGCAGTACTTC. This sequence encodes CASSFQGDSSYEQYF.

The J gene is TRBJ2-6, the V gene TRBV14, with 8 bases aligning to TRBD1. The junction had 6 bases not matched to a gene; V was cut back by 4 bases and J by 4 bases. This CDR3 contains 16 residues. Germline V gene sequence: CDR1 SGHDN, CDR2 FVKESK. CDR3 nucleotides: TGTGCCAGCAGCCCCTACAGGGGGTCCGGGGCCAACGTCCTGACTTTC. Protein sequence: CASSPYRGSGANVLTF. The entire variable domain, with the rest obtained from reference TRBV14 and TRBJ2-6, is as follows: EAGVTQFPSHSVIEKGQTVTLRCDPISGHDNLYWYRRVMGKEIKFLLHFVKESKQDESGMPNNRFLAERTGGTYSTLKVQPAELEDSGVYFCASSPYRGSGANVLTFGAGSRLTVL.

The J gene is TRBJ2-7, the V gene TRBV18, with 8 positions matching TRBD1. This CDR3 is built from 15 residues. Losses at the gene ends were 4 bases for V and 2 bases for J; bases not matched to a gene: 7. The germline V gene encodes CDR1 KGHSH and CDR2 LQKENI. The CDR3 nucleotides read TGTGCCAGCTCACGTTCCACAGGGGGTACCTACGAGCAGTACTTC. Protein sequence: CASSRSTGGTYEQYF.

The chain combines TRBV5-1 with TRBJ2-1; D is uncertain. Germline CDR1 reads SGHRS; CDR2 reads YFSETQ. With 9 bases removed from V and 6 bases from J, the gap between germline ends came to 10 bases. The CDR3 sequence is 11 residues long. The CDR3 loop reads CATSNGNEQFF. The CDR3 nucleotides read TGCGCCACCAGTAACGGCAATGAGCAGTTCTTC.

Only a few counts were recorded for this clone. The chain recombines TRBV6-2 or TRBV6-3 with TRBJ1-2, with 10 bases lining up with TRBD1. The germline CDR1 and CDR2 sequences are MNHEY and SVGEGT. V lost 5 bases and J lost 7; bases outside the gene matches: 13. The CDR3 contains 16 residues. The CDR3 DNA follows: TGTGCCAGCAGTCTGCGGACATCAGGACAGGGGGTTGGCTACACCTTC. Its translation is CASSLRTSGQGVGYTF.

CDR3 coding DNA: TGTGCCAGCAGGGGGACAGGCAATTCACCCCTCCACTTT. Amino acid sequence: CASRGTGNSPLHF. The chain is built from TRBV12-3 or TRBV12-4 and TRBJ1-6; 8 bases match TRBD1. This CDR3 spans 13 amino acids. The junction had 2 bases not matched to a gene; V was cut back by 6 bases and J by 7 bases.

The CDR3 nucleotides read TGTGCCAGCAGCGCGTTAGGCGGGGGGGCCCTGCAAGAGACCCAGTACTTC. It specifies CASSALGGGALQETQYF. The chain employs TRBV5-4 and TRBJ2-5, with 9 nucleotides matching TRBD2. This CDR3 comprises 17 residues. Looked up from germline, CDR1 is SGHNT and CDR2 is YYREEE (reference sequence). Germline trimming cut 4 bases from V and 2 bases from J; bases unmatched to any gene: 12.

In its sample, this clone was seen once. The V and J genes are TRBV28 and TRBJ2-2; D perhaps matches TRBD2 (6 bases). The CDR3 consists of 16 residues. Germline CDR1 and CDR2: MDHEN and SYDVKM. The V end lost 2 bases, the J end lost 6 bases, and 16 bases lay between the germline ends. This CDR3 is CASSLAGSRGAGELFF. The CDR3 nucleotides are TGTGCCAGCAGTTTAGCGGGGAGTCGTGGGGCCGGGGAGCTGTTTTTT.

The rearrangement joins TRBV24-1 to TRBJ2-6; weak D call: TRBD2 (6 bases). The germline V and J ends were trimmed by 5 bases and 3 bases, with 10 bases remaining between them. The CDR3 sequence is 15 residues long. Germline values: CDR1 KGHDR, CDR2 SFDVKD. CDR3: CATSAGGYGANVLTF. The CDR3 nucleotides read TGTGCCACCAGTGCCGGGGGTTATGGGGCCAACGTCCTGACTTTC.

CDR3 nucleotide sequence: TGTGCCAGCAGCCCTAGCGGGGGGCACACAGATACGCAGTATTTT. Translated, it gives CASSPSGGHTDTQYF. The chain is built from TRBV7-3 and TRBJ2-3, with 11 bases that match TRBD2. Looked up from germline, CDR1 is SGHTA and CDR2 is FQGTGA. This CDR3 is built from 15 residues. V lost 5 bases, J lost 2 bases, and 3 bases stayed unmatched. Variable domain in full (rest from reference TRBV7-3 and TRBJ2-3): GAGVSQTPSNKVTEKGKYVELRCDPISGHTALYWYRQSLGQGPEFLIYFQGTGAADDSGLPNDRFFAVRPEGSVSTLKIQRTERGDSAVYLCASSPSGGHTDTQYFGPGTRLTVL.